The present entry profiles one TCR beta chain with its context. Its antigen is not identified. PBMCs were isolated at a quantity of at least 6 million per sample. The CDR3 loop spans 18 amino acids. Germline V CDR1 and CDR2: SGHTA, FQGNSA. The ends were cut back, 0 bases at V and 0 bases at J, with 15 bases in the middle. This sample was taken from a study of blood T cells in healthy people across ages. A second PCR, run for about 6 to 11 cycles, used a sample-barcoded 5' primer plus a J-beta primer mix. Each cDNA molecule received a tag from a template-switch adaptor that had 12 random nucleotides. TCRdb recomputed calls from the 5' RACE reads with MiXCR, one row per CDR3 protein. Counted here are under 1,000,000 distinct CDR3 sequences, approximately 35% occurring once; the ten biggest clones make up about an eighth. Overall study findings and caveats: While age rose, TCR beta diversity per million T cells dropped in a roughly linear way.

The receptor was isolated from a man younger than 30 in good health. Sequenced sample: blood. The chain recombines TRBV7-2 with TRBJ2-1; D assignment may be TRBD1 or TRBD2 (5 bases each). Here the CDR3 DNA reads TGTGCCAGCAGCTTAGCGGGGGATAGAAGATACTCCTACAATGAGCAGTTCTTC. Translation: CASSLAGDRRYSYNEQFF.